The source of this T cell receptor (beta chain) is a study of neurological immune-mediated disorders. Study as a whole: Among the approximately 34 patients with multiple sclerosis, some 31 were relapsing-remitting, while 3 were secondary progressive. General study points: The level of TCR clonal expansion was highest in patients with HTLV-1-associated myelopathy and lowest in multiple sclerosis, where it fell below the level seen in healthy controls. For the multiple sclerosis repertoire cluster, an association with any clinical or MRI feature was absent.

This clonotype was counted at least ten times. The antigen is unknown. The cDNA was produced through 5'RACE with 10-nucleotide random UMIs. From the 5' RACE reads, TCRdb called clonotypes with MiXCR, one entry per CDR3 protein. The repertoire holds under 80,000 distinct CDR3 sequences, with 5.2% as singletons. The CDR3 has 14 amino acids. J lost 0 bases, V lost 6 bases, and 4 bases had no gene match. The V call is TRBV12-3 or TRBV12-4, the J call TRBJ2-7, with 8 bases matching TRBD1. What was sequenced was PBMCs. The sequence was collected from a woman in her 30s with multiple sclerosis. This CDR3 is CASRYTGGSYEQYF. The DNA of the CDR3 is TGTGCCAGCAGATACACAGGGGGCTCCTACGAGCAGTACTTC.